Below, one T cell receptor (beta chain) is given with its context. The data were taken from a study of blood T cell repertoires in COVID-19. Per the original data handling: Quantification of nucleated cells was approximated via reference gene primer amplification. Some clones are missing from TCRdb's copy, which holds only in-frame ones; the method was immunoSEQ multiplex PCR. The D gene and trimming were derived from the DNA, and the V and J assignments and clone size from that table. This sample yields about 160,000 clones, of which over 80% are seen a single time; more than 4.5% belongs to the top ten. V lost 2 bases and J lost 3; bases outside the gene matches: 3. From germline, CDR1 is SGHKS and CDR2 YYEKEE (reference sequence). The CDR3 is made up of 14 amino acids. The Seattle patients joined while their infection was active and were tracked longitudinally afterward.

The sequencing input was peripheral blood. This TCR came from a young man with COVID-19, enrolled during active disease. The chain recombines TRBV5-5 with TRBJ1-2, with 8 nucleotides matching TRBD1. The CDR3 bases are TGTGCCAGCAGCTTTCCAGGGGGCGACTATGGCTACACCTTC. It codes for CASSFPGGDYGYTF.